This T cell receptor beta chain was captured in a study of STAT5B mutations in CD4+ large granular lymphocyte leukemia. A remark on this clone: The antigen is unknown.

Per the original data handling: The detection floor for productive clonotype frequency was 2.59 x 10-5. Clones were sequenced by immunoSEQ multiplex PCR, and TCRdb holds only the in-frame ones, with some missing. Clonal size and the V and J genes are those of that table, whereas D and trimming came from the DNA. The sample contains about 31,000 clones, roughly 70% of which appear only once. This CDR3 is built from 14 residues. V gave up 4 bases and J gave up 5 bases; unmatched junction bases: 7. Germline assignment: CDR1 SGHRS and CDR2 YFSETQ. Findings of the study overall: Main leukemic clonotypes were patient-specific, but 25% appeared at low frequency elsewhere. TRBV06-family usage was enriched in top patient clones (8/27) versus controls (2/35).

The receptor was derived from a human donor in good health. The J gene is TRBJ2-5, the V gene TRBV5-1; 8 bases fit TRBD2. Sequenced input: CD4+ T cells from blood buffy coats. CDR3 residues: CASSTGGGWETQYF. The CDR3 DNA sequence: TGCGCCAGCAGCACCGGCGGGGGGTGGGAGACCCAGTACTTC.